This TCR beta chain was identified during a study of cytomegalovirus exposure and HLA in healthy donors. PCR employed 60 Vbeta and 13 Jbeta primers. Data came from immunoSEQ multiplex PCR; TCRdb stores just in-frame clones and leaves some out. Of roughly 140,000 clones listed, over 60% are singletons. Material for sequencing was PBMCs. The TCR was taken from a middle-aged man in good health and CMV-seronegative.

Here the CDR3 reads CASSRGTGESQPQHF. The CDR3 DNA reads TGTGCCAGCAGCCGGGGGACAGGGGAGTCTCAGCCCCAGCATTTT. This rearrangement joins TRBV5-6 to TRBJ1-5; 10 bases agree with TRBD1. The CDR3 totals 15 residues. J was trimmed by 6 bases and V by 4 bases; bases with no gene match: 7. In germline, CDR1 is SGHDT, CDR2 YYEEEE.